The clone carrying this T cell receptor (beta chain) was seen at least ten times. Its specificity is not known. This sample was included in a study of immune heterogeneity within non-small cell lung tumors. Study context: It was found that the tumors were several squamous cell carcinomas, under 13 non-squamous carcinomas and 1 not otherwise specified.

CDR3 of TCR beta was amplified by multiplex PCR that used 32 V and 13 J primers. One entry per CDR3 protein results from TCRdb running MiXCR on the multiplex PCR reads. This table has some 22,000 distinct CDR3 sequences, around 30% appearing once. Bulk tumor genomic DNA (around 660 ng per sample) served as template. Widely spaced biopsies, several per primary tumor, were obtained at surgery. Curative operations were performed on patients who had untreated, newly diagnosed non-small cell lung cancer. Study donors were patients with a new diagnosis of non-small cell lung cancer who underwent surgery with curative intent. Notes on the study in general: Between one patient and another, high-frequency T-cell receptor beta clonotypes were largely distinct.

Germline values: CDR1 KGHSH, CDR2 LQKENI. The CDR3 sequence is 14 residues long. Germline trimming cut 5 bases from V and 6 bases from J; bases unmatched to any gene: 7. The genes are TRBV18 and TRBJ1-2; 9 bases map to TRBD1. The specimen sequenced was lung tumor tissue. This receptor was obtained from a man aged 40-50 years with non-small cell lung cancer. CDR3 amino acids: CASSEDRGQDGYTF. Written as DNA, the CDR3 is TGTGCCAGCTCAGAGGACAGGGGTCAAGATGGCTACACCTTC.